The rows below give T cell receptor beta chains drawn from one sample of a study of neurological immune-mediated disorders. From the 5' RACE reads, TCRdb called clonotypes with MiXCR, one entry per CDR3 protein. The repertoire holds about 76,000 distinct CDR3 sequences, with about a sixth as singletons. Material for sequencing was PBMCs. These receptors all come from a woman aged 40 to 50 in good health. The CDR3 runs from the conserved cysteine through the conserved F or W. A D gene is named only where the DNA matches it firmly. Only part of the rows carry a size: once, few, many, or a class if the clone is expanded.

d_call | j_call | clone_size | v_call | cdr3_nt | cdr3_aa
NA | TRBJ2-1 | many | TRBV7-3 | TGTGCCAGCAGCCCTAATCTTGGGACGTCTGAGCAGTTCTTC | CASSPNLGTSEQFF
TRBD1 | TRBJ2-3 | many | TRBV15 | TGTGCCACCAGCGCTCACAGGGGAACGAACAAAGATACGCAGTATTTT | CATSAHRGTNKDTQYF
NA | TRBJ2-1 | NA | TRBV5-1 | TGCGCCAGCAGCACTGAGGGGCAGGGCGCCGGAGAGCAGTTCTTC | CASSTEGQGAGEQFF
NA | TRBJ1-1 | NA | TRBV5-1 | TGCGCCAGCAGCTTGGTTAGTGGGGGTTTGGGGACTGAAGCTTTCTTT | CASSLVSGGLGTEAFF
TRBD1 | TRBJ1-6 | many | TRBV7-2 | TGTGCCAGCAGCCGGACAGGGGTGAACTCACCCCTCCACTTT | CASSRTGVNSPLHF
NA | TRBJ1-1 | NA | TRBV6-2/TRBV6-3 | TGTGCCAGCAGCGGAGTCCGGGGCACTGAAGCTTTCTTT | CASSGVRGTEAFF
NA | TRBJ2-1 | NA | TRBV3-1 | TGTGCAAGCATCCAAGGAAGGTCGGGTGAGCAGTTCTTC | CASIQGRSGEQFF
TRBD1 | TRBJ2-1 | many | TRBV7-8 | TGTGCCAGCAGCTTAGCCCAACCCGGGAACAGGGGTTACAATGAGCAGTTCTTC | CASSLAQPGNRGYNEQFF
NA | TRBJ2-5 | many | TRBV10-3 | TGTGCCATCAGTGAGTCAAGGGGAGAGACCCAGTACTTC | CAISESRGETQYF
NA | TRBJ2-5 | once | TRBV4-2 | TGTGCCAGCAGCCAAGAGCAGGCCCAAGAGACCCAGTACTTC | CASSQEQAQETQYF
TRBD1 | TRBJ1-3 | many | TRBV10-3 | TGTGCCATCACCGCCGACAGGGGGTTTGGAAACACCATATATTTT | CAITADRGFGNTIYF
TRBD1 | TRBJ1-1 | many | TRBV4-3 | TGCGCCAGCAGCCAAGGCTCCGACAGGGGGGTTACTGAAGCTTTCTTT | CASSQGSDRGVTEAFF
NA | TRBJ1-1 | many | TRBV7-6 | TGTGCCAGCAGCTGGACATTTACTAACACTGAAGCTTTCTTT | CASSWTFTNTEAFF
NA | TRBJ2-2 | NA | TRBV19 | TGTGCCAGTAGTAGGGGGAACACCGGGGAGCTGTTTTTT | CASSRGNTGELFF
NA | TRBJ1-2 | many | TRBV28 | TGTGCCAGCAGTTTAAACTCGGTCGAGGCTAACTATGGCTACACCTTC | CASSLNSVEANYGYTF
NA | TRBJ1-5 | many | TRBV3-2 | TGTGCCAGCACCGCCCCCTATCAGCCCCAGCATTTT | CASTAPYQPQHF
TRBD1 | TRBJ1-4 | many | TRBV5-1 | TGCGCCAGCAGCGGAACAGGGGGCAGATTAGAAAAACTGTTTTTT | CASSGTGGRLEKLFF
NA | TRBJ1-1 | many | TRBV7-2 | TGTGCCAGCAGCTTAGGGATTGAAGCTTTCTTT | CASSLGIEAFF
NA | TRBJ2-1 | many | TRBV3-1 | TGTGCCAGCAGCCCAAGCAGTTATTTTACGGTCGAGCAGTTCTTC | CASSPSSYFTVEQFF
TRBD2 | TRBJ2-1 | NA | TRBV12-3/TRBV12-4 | TGTGCCAGCACCGGAGCGGGGGCCTCCTACAATGAGCAGTTCTTC | CASTGAGASYNEQFF
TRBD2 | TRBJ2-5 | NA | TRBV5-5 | TGTGCCAGCAGCCTAGCGGTGGGGCTTTCGGAGACCCAGTACTTT | CASSLAVGLSETQYF
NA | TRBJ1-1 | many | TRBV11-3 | TGTGCCAGCAGCCCCTCCGGGACGAACACTGAAGCTTTCTTT | CASSPSGTNTEAFF
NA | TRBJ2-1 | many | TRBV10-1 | TGCGCCACCACGGGACAACTGGGGAATGAGCAGTTCTTC | CATTGQLGNEQFF
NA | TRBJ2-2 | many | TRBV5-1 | TGCGCCAGCAGCTTGGCACTATCGAACACCGGGGAGCTGTTTTTT | CASSLALSNTGELFF
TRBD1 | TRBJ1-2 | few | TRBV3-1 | TGTGCCAGCAGCCGGATGGGACAGGATTCTTATGGCTACACCTTC | CASSRMGQDSYGYTF
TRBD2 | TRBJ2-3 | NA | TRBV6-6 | TGTGCCAGCAGCCCGACTAGCGGGGGTGCGGGCACAGATACGCAGTATTTT | CASSPTSGGAGTDTQYF
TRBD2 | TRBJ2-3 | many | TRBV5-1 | TGCGCCAGCAGCTTAGGCGGGAGTGCAGATACGCAGTATTTT | CASSLGGSADTQYF
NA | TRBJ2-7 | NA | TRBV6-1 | TGTGCCAGCAGTGAGTTGTACTCCTACGAGCAGTACTTC | CASSELYSYEQYF
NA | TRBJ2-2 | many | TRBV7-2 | TGTGCCAGCAGCTTATGGCAGGGACCCACCGGGGAGCTGTTTTTT | CASSLWQGPTGELFF
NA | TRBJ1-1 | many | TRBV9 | TGTGCCAGCAGCGTAGGAACCCCGGATATGAACACTGAAGCTTTCTTT | CASSVGTPDMNTEAFF
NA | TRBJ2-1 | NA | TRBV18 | TGTGCCAGCTCACCTTCTCTCGTAGACAATGAGCAGTTCTTC | CASSPSLVDNEQFF
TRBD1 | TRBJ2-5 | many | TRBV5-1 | TGCGCCAGCAGCTCGTGGGGACAGGGGGCAGGAGAGACCCAGTACTTC | CASSSWGQGAGETQYF
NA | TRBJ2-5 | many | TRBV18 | TGTGCCAGCTCACCGGATTGGCAAGAGACCCAGTACTTC | CASSPDWQETQYF
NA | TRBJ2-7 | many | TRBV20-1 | TGCAGTGCTAGGAGCGGCTACGAGCAGTACTTC | CSARSGYEQYF
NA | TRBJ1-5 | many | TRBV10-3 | TGTGCCATCAGTGAGAGGGGGGCCCTTGATCAGCCCCAGCATTTT | CAISERGALDQPQHF
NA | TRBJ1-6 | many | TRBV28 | TGTGCCACCAGGAGCGGGCCGGGGGACTTATATAATTCACCCCTCCACTTT | CATRSGPGDLYNSPLHF
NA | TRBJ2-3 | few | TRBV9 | TGTGCCAGCAGCCCAAGACTAGATCCAGATACGCAGTATTTT | CASSPRLDPDTQYF
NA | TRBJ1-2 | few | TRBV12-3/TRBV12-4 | TGTGCCAGCGCCGGCCCGGGATCTAACTATGGCTACACCTTC | CASAGPGSNYGYTF
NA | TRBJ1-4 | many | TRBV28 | TGTGCCAGCAGTTTTGCAGGGTCAACTAATGAAAAACTGTTTTTT | CASSFAGSTNEKLFF
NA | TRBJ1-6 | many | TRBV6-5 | TGTGCCAGCAACATTCAGGGGAGTAATTCACCCCTCCACTTT | CASNIQGSNSPLHF
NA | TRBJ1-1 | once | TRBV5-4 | TGTGCCAGCACTAATTCCGGGGACACTGAAGCTTTCTTT | CASTNSGDTEAFF
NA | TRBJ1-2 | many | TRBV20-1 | TGCAGTGCTAGAGATGGTGCGGAGAACTACACCTTC | CSARDGAENYTF
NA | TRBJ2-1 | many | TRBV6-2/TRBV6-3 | TGTGCCAGCAGTTTTACTTTGGGACAAAGCAATGAGCAGTTCTTC | CASSFTLGQSNEQFF
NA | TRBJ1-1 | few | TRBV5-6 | TGTGCCAGCAGGCAGGGCCCTATGAACACTGAAGCTTTCTTT | CASRQGPMNTEAFF
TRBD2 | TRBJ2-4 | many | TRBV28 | TGTGCCAGCAGTCCCGCCGGGACTAGCGGGGGGGCCACAAACATTCAGTACTTC | CASSPAGTSGGATNIQYF
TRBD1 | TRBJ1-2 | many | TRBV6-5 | TGTGCCAGCACTTCCGACGGGACAGGGGGAAATGGCTACACCTTC | CASTSDGTGGNGYTF
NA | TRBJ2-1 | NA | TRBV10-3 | TGTGCCACCCGCCTGGGGGGGGCCATAAGTGAGCAGTTCTTC | CATRLGGAISEQFF
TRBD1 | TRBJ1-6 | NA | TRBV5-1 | TGCGCCAGCAGGAAGACAGGGGATAATTCACCCCTCCACTTT | CASRKTGDNSPLHF
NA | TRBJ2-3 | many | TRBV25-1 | TGTGCCAGCTCCACTGAGGGGGGGCCCGAAGATACGCAGTATTTT | CASSTEGGPEDTQYF
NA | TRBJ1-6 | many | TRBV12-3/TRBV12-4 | TGTGCCAGCAGTTTAGGGTTTGGTTCACCCCTCCACTTT | CASSLGFGSPLHF
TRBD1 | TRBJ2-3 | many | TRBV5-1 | TGCGCCAGCAGCCCTTCGACAGGGTCGGATACGCAGTATTTT | CASSPSTGSDTQYF
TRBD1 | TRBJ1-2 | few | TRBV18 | TGTGCCAGCTCACGCTCCGGGACAGGGGGGAACTACACCTTC | CASSRSGTGGNYTF
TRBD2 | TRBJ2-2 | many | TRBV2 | TGTGCCAGCAGTAACCTAGCGGGGGAAACCGGGGAGCTGTTTTTT | CASSNLAGETGELFF
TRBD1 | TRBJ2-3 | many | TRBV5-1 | TGCGCCAGCAGCTTGTGGGACAGGACAGATACGCAGTATTTT | CASSLWDRTDTQYF
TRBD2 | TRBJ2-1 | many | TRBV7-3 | TGTGCCAGCAGCCCTTCTAGCGGAGATGAGCAGTTCTTC | CASSPSSGDEQFF
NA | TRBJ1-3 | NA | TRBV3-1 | TGTGCCAGCAGCCAACCCTGGGGGGGACCGGGGGACACCATATATTTT | CASSQPWGGPGDTIYF